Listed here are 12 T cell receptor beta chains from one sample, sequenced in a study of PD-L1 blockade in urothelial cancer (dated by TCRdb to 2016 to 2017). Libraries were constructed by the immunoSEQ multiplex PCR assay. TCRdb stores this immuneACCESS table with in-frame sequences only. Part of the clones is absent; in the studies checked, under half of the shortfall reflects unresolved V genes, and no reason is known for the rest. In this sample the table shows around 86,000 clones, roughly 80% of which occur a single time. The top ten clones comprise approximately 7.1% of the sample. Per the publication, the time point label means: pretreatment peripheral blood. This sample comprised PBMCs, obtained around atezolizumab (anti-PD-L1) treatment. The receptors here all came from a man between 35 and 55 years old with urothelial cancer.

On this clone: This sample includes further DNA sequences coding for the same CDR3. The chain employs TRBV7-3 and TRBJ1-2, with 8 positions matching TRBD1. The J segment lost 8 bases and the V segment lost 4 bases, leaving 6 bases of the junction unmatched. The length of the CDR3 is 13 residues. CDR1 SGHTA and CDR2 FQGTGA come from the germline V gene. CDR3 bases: TGTGCCAGCAGCTCCGGACAGGGACGAGGCTACACCTTC. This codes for CASSSGQGRGYTF. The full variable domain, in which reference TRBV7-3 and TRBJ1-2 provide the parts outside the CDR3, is GAGVSQTPSNKVTEKGKYVELRCDPISGHTALYWYRQSLGQGPEFLIYFQGTGAADDSGLPNDRFFAVRPEGSVSTLKIQRTERGDSAVYLCASSSGQGRGYTFGSGTRLTVV.

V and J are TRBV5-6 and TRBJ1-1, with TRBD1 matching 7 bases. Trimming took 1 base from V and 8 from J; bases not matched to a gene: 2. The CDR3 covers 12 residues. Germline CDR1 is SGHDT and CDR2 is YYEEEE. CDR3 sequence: CASSLLTGEAFF. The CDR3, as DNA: TGTGCCAGCAGCTTGCTGACAGGGGAAGCTTTCTTT.

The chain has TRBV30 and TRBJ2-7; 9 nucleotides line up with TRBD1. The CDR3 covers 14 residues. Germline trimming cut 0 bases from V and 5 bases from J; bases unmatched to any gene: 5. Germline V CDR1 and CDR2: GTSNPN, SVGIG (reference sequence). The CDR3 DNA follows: TGTGCCTGGAGTGTTAGGGACAGGGCCGACGAGCAGTACTTC. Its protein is CAWSVRDRADEQYF.

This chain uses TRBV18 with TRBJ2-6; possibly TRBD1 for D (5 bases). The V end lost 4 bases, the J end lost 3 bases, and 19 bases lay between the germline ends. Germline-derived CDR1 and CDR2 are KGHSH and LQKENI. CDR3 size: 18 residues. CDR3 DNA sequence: TGTGCCAGCTCACTATCCCCTGGCGGCAGGGTTGGGGCCAACGTCCTGACTTTC. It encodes CASSLSPGGRVGANVLTF.

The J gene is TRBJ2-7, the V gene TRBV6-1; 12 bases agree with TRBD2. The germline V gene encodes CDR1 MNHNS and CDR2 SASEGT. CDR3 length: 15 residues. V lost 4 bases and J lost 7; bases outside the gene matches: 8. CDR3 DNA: TGTGCCAGCAGTGGCCGACTAGCGGGAGAGGGGGAGCAGTACTTC. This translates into CASSGRLAGEGEQYF.

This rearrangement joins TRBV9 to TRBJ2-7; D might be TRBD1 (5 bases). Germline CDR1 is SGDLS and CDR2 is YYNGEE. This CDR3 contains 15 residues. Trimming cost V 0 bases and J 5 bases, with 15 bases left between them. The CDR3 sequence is CASSVGQWGGNEQYF. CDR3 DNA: TGTGCCAGCAGCGTAGGCCAGTGGGGCGGCAACGAGCAGTACTTC.

The chain's CDR3 is CASSAYRDGNEKLFF. The CDR3 DNA follows: TGTGCCAGCAGCGCATACAGGGACGGCAATGAAAAACTGTTTTTT. This chain connects TRBV9 to TRBJ1-4; D possibly corresponds to TRBD1 (6 bases). In germline, CDR1 is SGDLS, CDR2 YYNGEE. This CDR3 spans 15 amino acids. V dropped 3 bases and J dropped 5 bases, with 14 bases sitting between them.

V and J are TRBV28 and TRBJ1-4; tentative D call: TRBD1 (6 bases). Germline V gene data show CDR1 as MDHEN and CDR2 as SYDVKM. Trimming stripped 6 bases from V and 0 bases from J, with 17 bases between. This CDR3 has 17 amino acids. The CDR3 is CASSLTTGPATNEKLFF. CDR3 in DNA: TGTGCCAGCAGCCTCACGACAGGACCTGCAACTAATGAAAAACTGTTTTTT.

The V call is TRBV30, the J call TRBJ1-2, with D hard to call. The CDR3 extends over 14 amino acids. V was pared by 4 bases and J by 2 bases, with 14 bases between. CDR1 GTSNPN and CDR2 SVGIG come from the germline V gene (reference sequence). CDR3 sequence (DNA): TGTGCCTGGACCTATCGCTACCAAAACTATGGCTACACCTTC. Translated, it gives CAWTYRYQNYGYTF.

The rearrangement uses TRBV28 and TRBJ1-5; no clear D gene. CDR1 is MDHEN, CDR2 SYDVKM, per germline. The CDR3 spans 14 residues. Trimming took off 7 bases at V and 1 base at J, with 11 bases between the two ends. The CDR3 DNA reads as TGTGCCAGCAAGCTCAGGTGGAGCAATCAGCCCCAGCATTTT. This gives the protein CASKLRWSNQPQHF.

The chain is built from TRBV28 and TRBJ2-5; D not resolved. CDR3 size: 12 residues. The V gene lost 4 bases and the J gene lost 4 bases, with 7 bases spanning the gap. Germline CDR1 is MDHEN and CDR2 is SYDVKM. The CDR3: CASSYTTETQYF. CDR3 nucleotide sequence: TGTGCCAGCAGTTACACAACAGAGACCCAGTACTTC.

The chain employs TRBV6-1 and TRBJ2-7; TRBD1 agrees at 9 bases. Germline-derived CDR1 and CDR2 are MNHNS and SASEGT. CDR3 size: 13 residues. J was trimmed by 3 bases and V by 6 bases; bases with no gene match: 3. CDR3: CASRRQGGYEQYF. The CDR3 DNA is TGTGCCAGCAGGAGACAGGGGGGCTACGAGCAGTACTTC.